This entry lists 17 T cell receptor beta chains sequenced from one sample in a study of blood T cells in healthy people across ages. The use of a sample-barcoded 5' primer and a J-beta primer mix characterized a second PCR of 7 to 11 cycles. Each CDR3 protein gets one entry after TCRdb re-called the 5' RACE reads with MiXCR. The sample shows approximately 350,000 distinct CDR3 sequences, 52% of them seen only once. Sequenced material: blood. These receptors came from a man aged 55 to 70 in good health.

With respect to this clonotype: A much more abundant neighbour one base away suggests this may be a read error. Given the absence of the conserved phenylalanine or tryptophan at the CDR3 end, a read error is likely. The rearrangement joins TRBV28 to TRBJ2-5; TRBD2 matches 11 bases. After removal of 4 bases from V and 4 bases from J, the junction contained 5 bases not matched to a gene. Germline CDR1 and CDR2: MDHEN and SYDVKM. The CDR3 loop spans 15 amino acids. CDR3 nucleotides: TGTGCCAGCAGTTCCATTCTAGCGGGAGGAGAGACCCAGTACTAC. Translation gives CASSSILAGGETQYY.

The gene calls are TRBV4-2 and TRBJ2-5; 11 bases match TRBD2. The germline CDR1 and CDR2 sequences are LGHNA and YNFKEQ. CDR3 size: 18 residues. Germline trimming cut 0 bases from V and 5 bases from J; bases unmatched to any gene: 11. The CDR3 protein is CASSQEGSGGARVETQYF. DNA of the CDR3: TGTGCCAGCAGCCAAGAGGGTAGCGGGGGGGCCAGAGTGGAGACCCAGTACTTC.

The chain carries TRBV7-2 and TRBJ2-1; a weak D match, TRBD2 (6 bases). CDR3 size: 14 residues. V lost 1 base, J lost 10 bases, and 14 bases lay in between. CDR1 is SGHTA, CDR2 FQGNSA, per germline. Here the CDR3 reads CASSLGTTKREQFF. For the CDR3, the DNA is TGTGCCAGCAGCTTAGGGACTACCAAGAGGGAGCAGTTCTTC.

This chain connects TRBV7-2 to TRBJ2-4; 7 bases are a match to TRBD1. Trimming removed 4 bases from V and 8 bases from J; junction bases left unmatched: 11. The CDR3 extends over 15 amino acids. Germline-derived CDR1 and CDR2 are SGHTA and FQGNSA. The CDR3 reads CASSYRTGRSDIQYF. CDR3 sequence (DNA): TGTGCCAGCAGCTATCGGACAGGCCGTTCGGACATTCAGTACTTC.

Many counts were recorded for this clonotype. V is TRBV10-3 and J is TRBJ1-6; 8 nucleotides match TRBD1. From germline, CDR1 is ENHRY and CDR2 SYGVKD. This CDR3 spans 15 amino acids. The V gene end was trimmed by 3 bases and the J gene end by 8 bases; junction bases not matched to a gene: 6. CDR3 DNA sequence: TGTGCCATCAGTGAACGTGGACAGGGAGATTCACCCCTCCACTTT. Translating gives CAISERGQGDSPLHF.

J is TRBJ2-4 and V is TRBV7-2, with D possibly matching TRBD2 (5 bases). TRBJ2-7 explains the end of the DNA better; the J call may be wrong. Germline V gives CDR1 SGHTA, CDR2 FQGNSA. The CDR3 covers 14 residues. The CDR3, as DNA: TGTGCCAGCAGCATCAGGACCGGGAACTACGAGCAGTACTTC. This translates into CASSIRTGNYEQYF.

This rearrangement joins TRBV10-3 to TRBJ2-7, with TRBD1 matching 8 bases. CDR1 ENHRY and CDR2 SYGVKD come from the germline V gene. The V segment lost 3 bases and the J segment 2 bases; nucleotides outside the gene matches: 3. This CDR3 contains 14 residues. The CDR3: CAISETGGAYEQYF. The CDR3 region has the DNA TGTGCCATCAGTGAAACAGGGGGAGCCTACGAGCAGTACTTC.

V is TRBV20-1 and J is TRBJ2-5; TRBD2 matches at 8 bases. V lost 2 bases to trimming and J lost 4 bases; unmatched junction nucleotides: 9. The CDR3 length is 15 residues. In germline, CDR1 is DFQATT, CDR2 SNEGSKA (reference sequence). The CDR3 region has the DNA TGCAGTGCTAGAAGTCGTAGGGGACTAGTAGAGACCCAGTACTTC. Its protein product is CSARSRRGLVETQYF.

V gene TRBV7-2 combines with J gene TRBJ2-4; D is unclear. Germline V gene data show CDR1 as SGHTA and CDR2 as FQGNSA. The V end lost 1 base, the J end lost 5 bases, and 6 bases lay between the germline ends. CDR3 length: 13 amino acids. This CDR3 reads CASSLVIENIQYF. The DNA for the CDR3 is TGTGCCAGCAGCTTAGTAATAGAAAACATTCAGTACTTC.

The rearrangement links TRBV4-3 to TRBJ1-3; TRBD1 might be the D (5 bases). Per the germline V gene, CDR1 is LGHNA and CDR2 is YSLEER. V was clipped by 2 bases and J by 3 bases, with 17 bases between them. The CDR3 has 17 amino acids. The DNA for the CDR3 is TGCGCCAGCAGCCAAAACCTCGGCGGGGGATATGGAAACACCATATATTTT. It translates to CASSQNLGGGYGNTIYF.

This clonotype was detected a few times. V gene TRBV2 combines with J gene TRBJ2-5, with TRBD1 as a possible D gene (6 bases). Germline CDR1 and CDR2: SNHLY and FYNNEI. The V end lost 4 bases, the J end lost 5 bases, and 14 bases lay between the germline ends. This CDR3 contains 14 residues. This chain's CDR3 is CASSGRGPWETQYF. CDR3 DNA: TGTGCCAGCAGTGGCAGGGGTCCGTGGGAGACCCAGTACTTC.

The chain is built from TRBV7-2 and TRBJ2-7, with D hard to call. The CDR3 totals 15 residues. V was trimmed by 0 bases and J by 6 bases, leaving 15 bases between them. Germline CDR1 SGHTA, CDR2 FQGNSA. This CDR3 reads CASSLAGFIAGEQYF. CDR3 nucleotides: TGTGCCAGCAGCTTAGCGGGCTTCATCGCTGGCGAGCAGTACTTC.

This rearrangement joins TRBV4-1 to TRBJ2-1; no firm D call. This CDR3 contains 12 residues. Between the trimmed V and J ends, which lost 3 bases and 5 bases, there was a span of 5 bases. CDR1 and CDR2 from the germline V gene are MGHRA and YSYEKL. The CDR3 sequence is CASSHLNNEQFF. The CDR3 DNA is TGCGCCAGCAGCCACCTCAACAATGAGCAGTTCTTC.

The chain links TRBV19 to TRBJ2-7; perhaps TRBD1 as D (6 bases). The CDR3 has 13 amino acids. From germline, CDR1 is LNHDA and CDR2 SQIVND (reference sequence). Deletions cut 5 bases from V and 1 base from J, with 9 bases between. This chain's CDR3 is CASSPDRSYEQYF. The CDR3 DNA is TGTGCCAGTAGTCCGGACAGATCCTACGAGCAGTACTTC.

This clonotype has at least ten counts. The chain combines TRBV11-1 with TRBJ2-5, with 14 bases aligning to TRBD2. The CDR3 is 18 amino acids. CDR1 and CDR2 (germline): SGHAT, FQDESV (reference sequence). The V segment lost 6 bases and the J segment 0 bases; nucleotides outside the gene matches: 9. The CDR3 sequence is CASSFRGTSGGHQETQYF. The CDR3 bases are TGTGCCAGCAGTTTTCGAGGGACTAGCGGGGGTCACCAAGAGACCCAGTACTTC.

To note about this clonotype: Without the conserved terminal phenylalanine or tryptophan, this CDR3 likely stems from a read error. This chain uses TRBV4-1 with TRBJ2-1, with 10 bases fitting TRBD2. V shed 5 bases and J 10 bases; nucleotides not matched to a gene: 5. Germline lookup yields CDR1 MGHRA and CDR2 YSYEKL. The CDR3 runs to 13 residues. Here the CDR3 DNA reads TGCGCCAGCAGCTTACTAGCGGGAACAGAGCAGTTCCTC. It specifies CASSLLAGTEQFL.

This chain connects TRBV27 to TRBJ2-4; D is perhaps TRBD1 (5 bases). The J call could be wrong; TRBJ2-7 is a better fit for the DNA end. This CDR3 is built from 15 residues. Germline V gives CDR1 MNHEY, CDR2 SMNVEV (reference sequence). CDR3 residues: CASSWKGPPSYEQYF. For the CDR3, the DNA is TGTGCCAGCAGTTGGAAGGGGCCGCCTTCCTACGAGCAGTACTTC.